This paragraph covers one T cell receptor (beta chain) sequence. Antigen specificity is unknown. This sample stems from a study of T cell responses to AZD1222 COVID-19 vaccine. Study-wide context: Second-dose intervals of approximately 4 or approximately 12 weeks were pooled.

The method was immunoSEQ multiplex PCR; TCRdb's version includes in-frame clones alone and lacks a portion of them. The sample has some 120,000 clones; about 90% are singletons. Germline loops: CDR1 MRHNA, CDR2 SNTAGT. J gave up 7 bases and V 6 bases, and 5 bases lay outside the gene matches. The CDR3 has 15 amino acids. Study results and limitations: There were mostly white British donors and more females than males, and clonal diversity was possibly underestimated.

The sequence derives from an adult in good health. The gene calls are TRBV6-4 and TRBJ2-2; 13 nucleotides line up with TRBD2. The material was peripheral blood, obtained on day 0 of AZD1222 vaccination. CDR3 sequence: CASSGTSGDHGELFF. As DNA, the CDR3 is TGTGCCAGCAGCGGGACTAGCGGGGATCACGGGGAGCTGTTTTTT.